This entry concerns a single T cell receptor beta chain. Only in-frame clones appear in the TCRdb table, and some are missing; sequencing was by immunoSEQ multiplex PCR. The data show some 110,000 clones, about 74% seen once. The data were obtained in a study of blood T cell repertoires in COVID-19. There are 15 residues in the CDR3. Deletions cut 2 bases from V and 8 bases from J, with 21 bases between. CDR1 and CDR2 from the germline V gene are SQVTM and ANQGSEA. The specimen was peripheral blood. The TCR originated in a man older than 75 with COVID-19, enrolled during active disease. The chain combines TRBV29-1 with TRBJ1-1; D is perhaps TRBD1 (6 bases). CDR3 residues: CSVEKDWQGYGEAFF. CDR3 bases: TGCAGCGTTGAAAAGGATTGGCAGGGGTACGGCGAAGCTTTCTTT.